One T cell receptor beta chain is described in this entry. Its matching antigen is unknown. The data were taken from a study of T cell repertoires and HLA-DP antigens. Study context: Sorted CD137+CD4+ samples averaged around 230 ng DNA; pre-culture CD4+ samples, about 1,200 ng.

V dropped 1 base and J dropped 8 bases, with 11 bases sitting between them. The germline V gene encodes CDR1 MDHEN and CDR2 SYDVKM. This CDR3 spans 14 amino acids. Assay: immunoSEQ multiplex PCR; the TCRdb copy retains only in-frame clones and omits some. This sample carries around 90,000 clones, roughly 86% of them seen once, and the ten largest clones take 1.5% to 2%. Study-level results: Average cumulative frequency of previously undetected clones was 36.3% against one allele and more than 50% against the other.

What was sequenced was CD4+ T cells from PBMCs. The TCR originated in a middle-aged man in good health and CMV-seronegative. The chain carries TRBV28 and TRBJ1-4, with D unclear. CDR3 amino acids: CASSLSHRPEKLFF. CDR3 in DNA: TGTGCCAGCAGTTTATCCCACAGACCGGAAAAACTGTTTTTT. Drawing the rest from reference TRBV28 and TRBJ1-4, the complete variable domain is DVKVTQSSRYLVKRTGEKVFLECVQDMDHENMFWYRQDPGLGLRLIYFSYDVKMKEKGDIPEGYSVSREKKERFSLILESASTNQTSMYLCASSLSHRPEKLFFGSGTQLSVL.